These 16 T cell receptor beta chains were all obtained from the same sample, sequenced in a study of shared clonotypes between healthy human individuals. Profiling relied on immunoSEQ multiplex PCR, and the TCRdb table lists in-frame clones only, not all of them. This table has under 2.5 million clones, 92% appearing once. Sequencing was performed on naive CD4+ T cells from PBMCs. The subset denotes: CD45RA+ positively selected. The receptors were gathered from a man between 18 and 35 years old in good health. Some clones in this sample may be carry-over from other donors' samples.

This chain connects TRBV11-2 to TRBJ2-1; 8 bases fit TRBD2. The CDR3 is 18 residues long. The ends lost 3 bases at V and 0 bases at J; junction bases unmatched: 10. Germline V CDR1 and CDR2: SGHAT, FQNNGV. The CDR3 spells CASSFSGTGRGSYNEQFF. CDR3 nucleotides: TGTGCCAGCAGCTTTAGTGGAACCGGGAGGGGCTCCTACAATGAGCAGTTCTTC.

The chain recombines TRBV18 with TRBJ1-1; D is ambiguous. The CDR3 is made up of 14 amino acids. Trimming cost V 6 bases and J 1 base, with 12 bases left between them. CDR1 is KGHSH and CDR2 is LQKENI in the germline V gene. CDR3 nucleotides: TGTGCCAGCTCCGACGGACGGTCGAACACTGAAGCTTTCTTT. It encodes CASSDGRSNTEAFF.

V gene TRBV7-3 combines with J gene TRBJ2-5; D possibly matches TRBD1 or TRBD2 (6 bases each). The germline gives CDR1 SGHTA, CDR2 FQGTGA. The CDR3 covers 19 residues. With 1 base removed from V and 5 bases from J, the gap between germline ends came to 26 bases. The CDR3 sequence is CASSLRDAPLGVGGETQYF. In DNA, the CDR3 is TGTGCCAGCAGCTTAAGGGACGCCCCACTAGGCGTAGGGGGGGAGACCCAGTACTTC.

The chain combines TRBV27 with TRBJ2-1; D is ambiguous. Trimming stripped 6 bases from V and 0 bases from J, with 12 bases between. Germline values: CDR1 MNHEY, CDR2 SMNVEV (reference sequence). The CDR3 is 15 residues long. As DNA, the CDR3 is TGTGCCAGCAGGGGGTTGACGGGCTCCTACAATGAGCAGTTCTTC. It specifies CASRGLTGSYNEQFF.

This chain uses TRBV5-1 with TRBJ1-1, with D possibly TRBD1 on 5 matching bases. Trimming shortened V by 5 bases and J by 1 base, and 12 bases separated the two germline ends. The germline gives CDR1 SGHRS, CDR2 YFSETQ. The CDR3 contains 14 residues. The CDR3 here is CASSDTGKNTEAFF. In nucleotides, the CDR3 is TGCGCCAGCAGTGACACAGGAAAGAACACTGAAGCTTTCTTT.

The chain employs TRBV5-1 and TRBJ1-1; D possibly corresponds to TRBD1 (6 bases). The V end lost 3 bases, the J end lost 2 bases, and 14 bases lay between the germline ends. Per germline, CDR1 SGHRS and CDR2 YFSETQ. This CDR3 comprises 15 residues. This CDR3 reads CASSSRGQTNTEAFF. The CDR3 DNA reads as TGCGCCAGCAGCTCGAGGGGACAAACAAACACTGAAGCTTTCTTT.

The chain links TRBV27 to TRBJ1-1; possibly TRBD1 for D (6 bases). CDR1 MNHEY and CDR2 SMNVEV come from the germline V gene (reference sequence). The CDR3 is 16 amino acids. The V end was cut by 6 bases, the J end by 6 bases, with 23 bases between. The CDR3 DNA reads TGTGCCAGCAGCAGGAAATGGGGGCGGTTGATCGCTGAAGCTTTCTTT. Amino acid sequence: CASSRKWGRLIAEAFF.

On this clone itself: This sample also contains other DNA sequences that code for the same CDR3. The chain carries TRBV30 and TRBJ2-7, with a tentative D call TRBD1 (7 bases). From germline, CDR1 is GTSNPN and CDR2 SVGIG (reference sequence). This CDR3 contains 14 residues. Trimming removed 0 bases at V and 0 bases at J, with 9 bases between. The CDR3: CAWSVQGGSYEQYF. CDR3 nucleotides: TGTGCCTGGAGTGTTCAGGGGGGCTCCTACGAGCAGTACTTC.

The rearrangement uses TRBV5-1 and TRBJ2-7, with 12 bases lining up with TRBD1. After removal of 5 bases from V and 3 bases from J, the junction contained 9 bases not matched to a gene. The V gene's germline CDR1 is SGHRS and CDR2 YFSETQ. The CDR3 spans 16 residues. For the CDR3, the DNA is TGCGCCAGCAGGGGGACAGGGGGCGGTTTGATCTACGAGCAGTACTTC. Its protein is CASRGTGGGLIYEQYF. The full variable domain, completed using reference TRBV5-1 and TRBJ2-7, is KAGVTQTPRYLIKTRGQQVTLSCSPISGHRSVSWYQQTPGQGLQFLFEYFSETQRNKGNFPGRFSGRQFSNSRSEMNVSTLELGDSALYLCASRGTGGGLIYEQYFGPGTRLTVT.

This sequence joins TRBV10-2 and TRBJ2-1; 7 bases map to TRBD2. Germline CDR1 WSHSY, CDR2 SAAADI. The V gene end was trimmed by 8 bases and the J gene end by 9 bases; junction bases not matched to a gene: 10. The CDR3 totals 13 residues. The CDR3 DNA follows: TGCGCCAGCGGGGGGGGAGAGGGTCGTGAGCAGTTCTTC. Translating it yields CASGGGEGREQFF.

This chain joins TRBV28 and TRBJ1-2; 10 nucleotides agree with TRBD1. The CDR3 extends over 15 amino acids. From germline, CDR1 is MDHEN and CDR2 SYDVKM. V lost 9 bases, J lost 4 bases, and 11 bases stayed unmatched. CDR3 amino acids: CASSRDRGSSYGYTF. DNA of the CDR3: TGTGCCAGTAGTCGGGACAGGGGTTCTTCCTATGGCTACACCTTC.

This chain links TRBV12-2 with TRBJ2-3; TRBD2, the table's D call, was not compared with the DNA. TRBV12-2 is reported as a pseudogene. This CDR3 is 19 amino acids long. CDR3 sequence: CASRLARRTSGRTADTQYF. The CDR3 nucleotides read TGTGCAAGTCGCTTAGCGCGGAGGACTAGCGGGAGAACCGCAGATACGCAGTATTTT.

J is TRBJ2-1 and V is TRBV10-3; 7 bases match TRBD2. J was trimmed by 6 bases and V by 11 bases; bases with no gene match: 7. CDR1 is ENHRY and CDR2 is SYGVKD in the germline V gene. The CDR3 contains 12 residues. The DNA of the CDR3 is TGTGCCGCCGGGGGGTTCGGCAATGAGCAGTTCTTC. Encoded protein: CAAGGFGNEQFF.

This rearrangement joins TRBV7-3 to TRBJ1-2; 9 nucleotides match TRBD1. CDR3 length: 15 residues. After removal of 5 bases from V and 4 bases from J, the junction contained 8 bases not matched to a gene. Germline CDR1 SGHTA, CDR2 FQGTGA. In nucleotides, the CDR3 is TGTGCCAGCAGCCCACAGGGGGCTCTGGTCTATGGCTACACCTTC. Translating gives CASSPQGALVYGYTF.

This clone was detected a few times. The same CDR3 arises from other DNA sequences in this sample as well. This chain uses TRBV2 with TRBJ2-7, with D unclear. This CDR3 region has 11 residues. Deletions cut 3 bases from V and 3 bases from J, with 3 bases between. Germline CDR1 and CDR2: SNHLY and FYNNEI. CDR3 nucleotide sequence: TGTGCCAGCAGTGAGGACTACGAGCAGTACTTC. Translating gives CASSEDYEQYF.

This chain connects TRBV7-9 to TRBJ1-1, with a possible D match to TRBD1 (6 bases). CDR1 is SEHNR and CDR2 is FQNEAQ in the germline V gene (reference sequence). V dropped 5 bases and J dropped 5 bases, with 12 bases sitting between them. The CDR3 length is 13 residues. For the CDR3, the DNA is TGTGCCAGCAGCCGGCGGCAGGGGACTGAAGCTTTCTTT. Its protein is CASSRRQGTEAFF.